The table lists the clone carrying this T cell receptor (beta chain) with a few counts. This sample was included in a study of T-cell reconstitution after alpha-beta-depleted transplantation in children. Germline V CDR1 and CDR2: SGHTA, FQGNSA. The CDR3 has 11 residues. Deletions cut 5 bases from V and 5 bases from J, with 7 bases between. As it was prepared, the TCRbeta library received unique molecular identifiers. TCRdb recomputed calls from the PCR reads with MiXCR, one row per CDR3 protein. Of 500,000 or so distinct CDR3 sequences listed, approximately 32% are singletons. The chain has TRBV7-2 and TRBJ2-7; D remains ambiguous. This clonotype originated in a human donor who donated a stem cell graft to a child with aplastic anemia. Material: PBMCs from the stem cell graft donor, obtained from the stem cell graft. The CDR3 loop is CASSLYDEQYF. CDR3 DNA sequence: TGTGCCAGCAGCCTTTACGACGAGCAGTACTTC.